Following are 32 T cell receptor beta chains from one sample sequenced in a study of T-cell reconstitution after alpha-beta-depleted transplantation in children. Unique molecular identifiers were incorporated during preparation of the TCRbeta library. A single record per CDR3 protein comes from TCRdb applying MiXCR to the PCR reads. Of approximately 500,000 distinct CDR3 sequences listed, 20% to 30% were seen once; the top ten hold under 45%. The source was PBMCs, collected before TCRalphabeta/CD19-depleted stem cell transplant. These receptors were taken from a boy under two years old with Wiskott-Aldrich syndrome, due to receive a stem cell transplant.

In this sample, this clonotype turned up a few times. The chain combines TRBV7-3 with TRBJ2-3; 7 bases are shared with TRBD1. Looked up from germline, CDR1 is SGHTA and CDR2 is FQGTGA. This CDR3 has 17 residues. The V and J ends lost 1 base and 0 bases, in that order; junction bases with no gene match: 7. DNA of the CDR3: TGTGCCAGCAGCTTAAAATACAGGGGATCTAGCACAGATACGCAGTATTTT. It specifies CASSLKYRGSSTDTQYF.

The rearrangement joins TRBV7-2 to TRBJ1-2; tentatively, D is TRBD1 (5 bases). The CDR3 is made up of 15 amino acids. Germline values: CDR1 SGHTA, CDR2 FQGNSA. V shed 4 bases and J shed 7 bases, with 19 bases lying between them. This CDR3 is CASSSPRKRGGGYTF. The CDR3 bases are TGTGCCAGCAGCTCGCCCCGAAAGCGGGGGGGTGGCTACACCTTC.

The chain has TRBV10-1 and TRBJ2-7; 11 bases are shared with TRBD2. The CDR3 length is 15 residues. Germline CDR1 and CDR2: WNHNN and SYGVQD (reference sequence). V lost 6 bases and J lost 2; bases outside the gene matches: 6. The CDR3 protein is CASSLGTSGPYEQYF. DNA of the CDR3: TGCGCCAGCAGCCTTGGGACTAGCGGACCCTACGAGCAGTACTTC.

This clonotype turned up a few times. The CDR3 region has the DNA TGCGCCAGCAGCTCCCCGACTAGCGGGAGATCTGGTGAGCAGTTCTTC. Protein sequence: CASSSPTSGRSGEQFF. This chain links TRBV5-1 with TRBJ2-1; TRBD2 aligns across 12 bases. Germline CDR1 is SGHRS and CDR2 is YFSETQ. Trimming took 3 bases from V and 9 from J; bases not matched to a gene: 10. The CDR3 consists of 16 residues.

The V call is TRBV10-3, the J call TRBJ2-3; D call uncertain. CDR1 ENHRY and CDR2 SYGVKD come from the germline V gene. V was pared by 0 bases and J by 3 bases, with 10 bases between. The CDR3 extends over 15 amino acids. CDR3 sequence reads: CAISESKTQTDTQYF. DNA for the CDR3: TGTGCCATCAGTGAGTCGAAGACTCAAACAGATACGCAGTATTTT.

This clonotype was observed a few times. This rearrangement joins TRBV20-1 to TRBJ1-6; D possibly corresponds to TRBD1 (6 bases). Deletions cut 6 bases from V and 8 bases from J, with 11 bases between. This CDR3 contains 12 residues. The germline CDR1 and CDR2 sequences are DFQATT and SNEGSKA (reference sequence). CDR3 in amino acids: CSAKRGYSPLHF. In DNA, the CDR3 is TGCAGTGCCAAGAGGGGGTATTCACCCCTCCACTTT.

This clonotype was counted at least ten times. The CDR3 DNA is TGTGCCAGCAGCTTCGGCACTGAAGCTTTCTTT. Translated, it gives CASSFGTEAFF. The genes are TRBV5-6 and TRBJ1-1; no clear D. Trimming removed 2 bases from V and 4 bases from J, with 3 bases in between. The CDR3 contains 11 residues. Germline lookup yields CDR1 SGHDT and CDR2 YYEEEE.

This clonotype was detected only a few times. This chain connects TRBV20-1 to TRBJ2-3; tentatively, D is TRBD2 (7 bases). Germline V gene lookup returns CDR1 DFQATT and CDR2 SNEGSKA (reference sequence). V lost 1 base to trimming and J lost 1 base, with 15 bases between them. This CDR3 comprises 16 residues. The CDR3 here is CSARAGGGWGTDTQYF. CDR3 DNA: TGCAGTGCTAGAGCGGGCGGGGGCTGGGGCACAGATACGCAGTATTTT.

This rearrangement joins TRBV5-1 to TRBJ2-7; 9 nucleotides agree with TRBD2. The CDR3 totals 14 residues. The germline CDR1 and CDR2 sequences are SGHRS and YFSETQ. The V gene end was trimmed by 1 base and the J gene end by 5 bases; junction bases not matched to a gene: 4. DNA of the CDR3: TGCGCCAGCAGCTTGAGGCTAGCGGGAAACGAGCAGTACTTC. Translated: CASSLRLAGNEQYF.

This chain links TRBV27 with TRBJ2-1; the D is unclear. Trimming pared 3 bases from V and 7 bases from J, leaving 10 bases between. The CDR3 spans 13 residues. CDR1 and CDR2 from the germline V gene are MNHEY and SMNVEV (reference sequence). Here the CDR3 DNA reads TGTGCCAGCAGTTTTCGTGAGAGGAATGAGCAGTTCTTC. Its protein is CASSFRERNEQFF.

This clonotype was recorded a few times. This chain joins TRBV20-1 and TRBJ2-7, with TRBD2 as a possible D gene (6 bases). CDR1 and CDR2 (germline): DFQATT, SNEGSKA (reference sequence). CDR3 length: 11 amino acids. The CDR3 sequence: CSGLLSYEQYF. CDR3 coding DNA: TGCAGCGGACTACTCTCCTACGAGCAGTACTTC.

This clonotype was seen a few times. CDR3 nucleotides: TGCAGCGTTGATCTACCGGAGGGGTACAATGAGCAGTTCTTC. Its protein product is CSVDLPEGYNEQFF. The genes are TRBV29-1 and TRBJ2-1; maybe TRBD2 (6 bases). There are 14 residues in the CDR3. The germline V gene encodes CDR1 SQVTM and CDR2 ANQGSEA. V was shortened by 3 bases and J by 4 bases, with 13 bases between the two germline ends.

The rearrangement uses TRBV4-1 and TRBJ2-1; D is perhaps TRBD1 or TRBD2 (5 bases each). CDR3 length: 16 amino acids. V was trimmed by 2 bases and J by 0 bases, leaving 11 bases between them. From germline, CDR1 is MGHRA and CDR2 YSYEKL. In DNA form, the CDR3 reads TGCGCCAGCAGCCAACCAGCAGGGAGCTCCTACAATGAGCAGTTCTTC. This sequence encodes CASSQPAGSSYNEQFF.

CDR3 nucleotides: TGTGCCAGCAGCTTAGACCGTCAGGGAACGCAGTATTTT. The encoded protein is CASSLDRQGTQYF. The rearrangement uses TRBV7-2 and TRBJ2-3, with D possibly being TRBD1 (5 bases). From germline, CDR1 is SGHTA and CDR2 FQGNSA. The CDR3 sequence is 13 residues long. V was trimmed by 1 base and J by 9 bases, leaving 11 bases between them.

This clonotype was recorded once. The rearrangement joins TRBV6-5 to TRBJ1-2; 7 bases match TRBD1. V was clipped by 2 bases and J by 3 bases; unmatched bases: 9. The CDR3 spans 16 residues. CDR1 and CDR2 from the germline V gene are MNHEY and SVGAGI. DNA for the CDR3: TGTGCCAGCAGTTACGATTGGTCAGGGGGGCACTATGGCTACACCTTC. Translation gives CASSYDWSGGHYGYTF.

J is TRBJ2-2 and V is TRBV7-2, with unresolved D. The V gene lost 2 bases and the J gene lost 0 bases, with 19 bases spanning the gap. Germline V gene data show CDR1 as SGHTA and CDR2 as FQGNSA. This CDR3 spans 19 amino acids. CDR3 protein: CASSLRRQIIIANTGELFF. The CDR3 DNA is TGTGCCAGCAGCTTACGCAGGCAAATCATTATCGCGAACACCGGGGAGCTGTTTTTT.

The chain combines TRBV15 with TRBJ2-1, with TRBD2 matching over 10 bases. Germline V lookup: CDR1 LNHNV, CDR2 YYDKDF (reference sequence). The ends lost 4 bases at V and 3 bases at J; junction bases unmatched: 6. This CDR3 is 16 amino acids long. Here the CDR3 DNA reads TGTGCCACCAGCAATTTAGCGGGAGGCCGCTACAATGAGCAGTTCTTC. Encoded protein: CATSNLAGGRYNEQFF.

This clonotype was recorded a few times. The J gene is TRBJ1-4, the V gene TRBV5-1; D uncertain. V was trimmed by 0 bases and J by 3 bases, leaving 6 bases between them. The CDR3 loop spans 14 amino acids. Germline V gives CDR1 SGHRS, CDR2 YFSETQ. CDR3 region: CASSLARPNEKLFF. CDR3 in DNA: TGCGCCAGCAGCTTGGCCCGGCCTAATGAAAAACTGTTTTTT.

This clonotype occurred once. V gene TRBV12-3 or TRBV12-4 combines with J gene TRBJ1-1; TRBD1 agrees at 9 bases. J lost 2 bases, V lost 3 bases, and 4 bases had no gene match. This CDR3 is 15 amino acids long. Here the CDR3 DNA reads TGTGCCAGCAGTTTTGGGACAGGGTTCAACACTGAAGCTTTCTTT. It translates to CASSFGTGFNTEAFF.

This clonotype was seen more than once but under ten times. The V and J genes are TRBV27 and TRBJ2-1, with 10 bases that match TRBD2. Germline V lookup: CDR1 MNHEY, CDR2 SMNVEV (reference sequence). The CDR3 has 14 amino acids. The junction had 3 bases not matched to a gene; V was cut back by 6 bases and J by 4 bases. CDR3 sequence reads: CASRGTSAYNEQFF. CDR3 sequence (DNA): TGTGCCAGCAGGGGGACTAGCGCATACAATGAGCAGTTCTTC.

Concerning this clonotype: One end of the junction is discordant with germline, which a read error may explain. The chain uses TRBV29-1 and TRBJ2-5; possibly TRBD2 for D (6 bases). The CDR3 covers 15 residues. Germline CDR1 and CDR2: SQVTM and ANQGSEA. CDR3 in amino acids: CSVEDGTPTQGTQYF. CDR3 sequence (DNA): TGCAGCGTTGAAGACGGGACTCCCACGCAAGGGACCCAGTACTTC. The full variable domain, in which reference TRBV29-1 and TRBJ2-5 provide the parts outside the CDR3, is SAVISQKPSRDICQRGTSLTIQCQVDSQVTMMFWYRQQPGQSLTLIATANQGSEATYESGFVIDKFPISRPNLTFSTLTVSNMSPEDSSIYLCSVEDGTPTQGTQYFGPGTRLLVL.

The rearrangement uses TRBV12-3 or TRBV12-4 and TRBJ2-7; D call uncertain. V lost 5 bases and J lost 7, with 18 bases in between. This CDR3 is built from 14 residues. CDR3 in amino acids: CASSPLGPHMEQYF. CDR3 nucleotide sequence: TGTGCCAGCAGTCCCCTTGGGCCCCACATGGAGCAGTACTTC.

This chain links TRBV20-1 with TRBJ2-3; 16 nucleotides agree with TRBD2. The CDR3 extends over 19 amino acids. Trimming took 0 bases from V and 7 from J; bases not matched to a gene: 13. From germline, CDR1 is DFQATT and CDR2 SNEGSKA (reference sequence). CDR3 nucleotide sequence: TGCAGTGCTAGAGATCCTGCGGGACTAGCGGGAGGGCCTTGGAATACGCAGTATTTT. It specifies CSARDPAGLAGGPWNTQYF.

The table lists this clonotype with a few counts. The V call is TRBV7-2, the J call TRBJ2-4; no definite D call. Germline V gene sequence: CDR1 SGHTA, CDR2 FQGNSA. CDR3 length equals 15 residues. V was trimmed by 2 bases and J by 1 base, leaving 9 bases between them. The CDR3 DNA reads TGTGCCAGCAGCTTAATCAGATTGGCCAAAAACATTCAGTACTTC. Encoded protein: CASSLIRLAKNIQYF. The full variable domain, its missing parts supplied by reference TRBV7-2 and TRBJ2-4, is GAGVSQSPSNKVTEKGKDVELRCDPISGHTALYWYRQSLGQGLEFLIYFQGNSAPDKSGLPSDRFSAERTGGSVSTLTIQRTQQEDSAVYLCASSLIRLAKNIQYFGAGTRLSVL.

This clonotype was seen just once. The chain joins TRBV12-3 or TRBV12-4 to TRBJ2-1, with 8 bases that match TRBD2. The trim removed 6 bases at V and 4 bases at J, leaving 11 bases unmatched. This CDR3 contains 16 residues. CDR3 loop: CASSNRELAVYNEQFF. The CDR3 DNA follows: TGTGCCAGCAGCAACCGTGAACTAGCGGTTTACAATGAGCAGTTCTTC.

This clonotype appeared a few times. The chain recombines TRBV11-3 with TRBJ2-1; 7 nucleotides align to TRBD2. V was pared by 3 bases and J by 5 bases, with 7 bases of the junction left unmatched. The germline CDR1 and CDR2 sequences are SGHNT and YENEEA. This CDR3 spans 15 amino acids. The CDR3 loop reads CASSLGGKGHNEQFF. As DNA, the CDR3 is TGTGCCAGCAGCTTGGGGGGGAAGGGACACAATGAGCAGTTCTTC.

The chain employs TRBV27 and TRBJ2-3; unclear D gene. Between the trimmed V and J ends, which lost 5 bases and 7 bases, there was a span of 13 bases. Per the germline V gene, CDR1 is MNHEY and CDR2 is SMNVEV (reference sequence). The CDR3 loop spans 13 amino acids. The CDR3 sequence: CASSPDRAHTQYF. The CDR3 bases are TGTGCCAGCAGTCCGGATAGAGCACATACGCAGTATTTT.

A few counts support this clonotype. A read error may account for a junction end that differs from germline. The genes are TRBV4-2 and TRBJ2-5; 8 bases fit TRBD1. CDR3 length: 16 residues. Germline V gene data show CDR1 as LGHNA and CDR2 as YNFKEQ. Written as DNA, the CDR3 is TGTGCCAGCAGCCAAATAGGGGGACAGGACGGGGAGACCCATTACTTC. It specifies CASSQIGGQDGETHYF.

The sample holds a few counts of this clonotype. The V and J genes are TRBV3-1 and TRBJ1-2; D is unclear. This CDR3 spans 14 amino acids. The V gene's germline CDR1 is LGHDT and CDR2 YNNKEL (reference sequence). V was cut by 3 bases and J by 4 bases, with 12 bases left in between. The CDR3 sequence is CASSHSLTGYGYTF. The DNA of the CDR3 is TGTGCCAGCAGCCACTCCCTAACCGGCTATGGCTACACCTTC.

This clonotype turned up a few times. This sequence joins TRBV12-3 or TRBV12-4 and TRBJ2-1; 7 positions agree with TRBD2. V shed 5 bases and J 5 bases; nucleotides not matched to a gene: 6. The CDR3 has 14 amino acids. The CDR3 region has the DNA TGTGCCAGCAGTGCGGGACTACCGAACAATGAGCAGTTCTTC. Protein product: CASSAGLPNNEQFF.

This clonotype has more than one count but fewer than ten. CDR3 coding DNA: TGTGCCAGCAGCCCCCTTAAGAAGTTGAACACTGAAGCTTTCTTT. Its translation is CASSPLKKLNTEAFF. The chain employs TRBV6-1 and TRBJ1-1; D not certain. Trimming shortened V by 6 bases and J by 0 bases, and 14 bases separated the two germline ends. CDR1 is MNHNS, CDR2 SASEGT, per germline. CDR3 length: 15 amino acids.

J is TRBJ1-1 and V is TRBV6-1; maybe TRBD1 (5 bases). This CDR3 comprises 18 residues. Per germline, CDR1 MNHNS and CDR2 SASEGT. Trimming pared 4 bases from V and 1 base from J, leaving 22 bases between. The CDR3 nucleotides read TGTGCCAGCAGTGTCCGTACAGGTTTACTTACCCAGAACACTGAAGCTTTCTTT. This codes for CASSVRTGLLTQNTEAFF.